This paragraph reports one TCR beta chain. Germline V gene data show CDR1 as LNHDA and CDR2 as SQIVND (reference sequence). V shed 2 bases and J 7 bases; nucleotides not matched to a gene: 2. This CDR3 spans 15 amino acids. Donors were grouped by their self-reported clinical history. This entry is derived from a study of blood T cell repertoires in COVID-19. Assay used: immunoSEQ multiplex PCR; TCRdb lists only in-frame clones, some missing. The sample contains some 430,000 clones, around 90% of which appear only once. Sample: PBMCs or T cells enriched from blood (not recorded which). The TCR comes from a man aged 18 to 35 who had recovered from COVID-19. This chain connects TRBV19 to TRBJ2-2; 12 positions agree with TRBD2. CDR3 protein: CASSILAGGVGELFF. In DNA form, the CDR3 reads TGTGCCAGTAGTATACTAGCGGGAGGGGTCGGGGAGCTGTTTTTT.